This entry is about one TCR beta chain. What it binds is unknown. This sample stems from a study of T-cell reconstitution after alpha-beta-depleted transplantation in children. Whole-study findings and limits: Reportedly, alpha-beta T cells present about two months post-transplant originated from several hundred expanded clones of graft origin. When one year had passed after transplant, most T-cell counts and diversity came from newly produced T cells.

This sample's TCRbeta library carried unique molecular identifier barcodes. TCRdb recomputed calls from the PCR reads with MiXCR, one row per CDR3 protein. The table has around 580,000 distinct CDR3 sequences, 20% to 25% seen once. This CDR3 comprises 13 residues. Germline V gene data show CDR1 as SGHTS and CDR2 as YDEGEE. The ends were cut back, 7 bases at V and 7 bases at J, with 17 bases in the middle. Sample: PBMCs, mostly from graft donor cells, taken 360 days after TCRalphabeta/CD19-depleted stem cell transplant. The sequence was obtained from a boy in the first two years of life who had a stem cell transplant for acute myeloid leukemia, so the T cells may come from the graft donor. The rearrangement joins TRBV5-8 to TRBJ1-1; tentative D call: TRBD1 (5 bases). The DNA of the CDR3 is TGTGCCAGCTCCTCAACCAGGGTTGGTGAAGCTTTCTTT. Translated, it gives CASSSTRVGEAFF.